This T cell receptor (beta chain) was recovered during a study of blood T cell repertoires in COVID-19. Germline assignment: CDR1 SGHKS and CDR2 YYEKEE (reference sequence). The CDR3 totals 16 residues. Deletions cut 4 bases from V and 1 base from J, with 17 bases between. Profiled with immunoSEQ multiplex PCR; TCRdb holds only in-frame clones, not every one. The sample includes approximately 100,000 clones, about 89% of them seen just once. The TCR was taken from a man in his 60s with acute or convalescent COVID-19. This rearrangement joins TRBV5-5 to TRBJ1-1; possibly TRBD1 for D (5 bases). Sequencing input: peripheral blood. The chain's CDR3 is CASSLGPGISNTEAFF. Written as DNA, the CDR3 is TGTGCCAGCAGCCTGGGACCGGGGATCTCGAACACTGAAGCTTTCTTT.